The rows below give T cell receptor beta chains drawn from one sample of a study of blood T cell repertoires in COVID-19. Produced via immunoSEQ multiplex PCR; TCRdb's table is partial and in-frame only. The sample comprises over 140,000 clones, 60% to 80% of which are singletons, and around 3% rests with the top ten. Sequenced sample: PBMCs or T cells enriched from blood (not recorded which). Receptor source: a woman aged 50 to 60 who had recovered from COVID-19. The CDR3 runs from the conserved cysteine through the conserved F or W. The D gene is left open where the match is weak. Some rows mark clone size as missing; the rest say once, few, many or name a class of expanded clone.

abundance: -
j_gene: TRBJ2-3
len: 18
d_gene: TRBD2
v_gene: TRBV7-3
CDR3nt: TGTGCCAGCAGCTTAAGACTAGCGGGGGGGATTGGCACAGATACGCAGTATTTT
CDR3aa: CASSLRLAGGIGTDTQYF

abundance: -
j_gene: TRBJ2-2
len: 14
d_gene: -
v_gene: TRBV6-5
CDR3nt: TGTGCCAGCAGTTTCGGGACAAACACCGGGGAGCTGTTTTTT
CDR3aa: CASSFGTNTGELFF

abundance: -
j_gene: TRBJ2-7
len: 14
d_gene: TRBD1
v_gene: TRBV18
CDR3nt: TGTGCCAGCTCACCAAGGACAGGGTCCTACGAGCAGTACTTC
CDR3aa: CASSPRTGSYEQYF

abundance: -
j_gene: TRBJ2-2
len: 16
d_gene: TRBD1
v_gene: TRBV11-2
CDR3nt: TGTGCCAGCAGCATTCTACAGGGGGCCGGCACCGGGGAGCTGTTTTTT
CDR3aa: CASSILQGAGTGELFF

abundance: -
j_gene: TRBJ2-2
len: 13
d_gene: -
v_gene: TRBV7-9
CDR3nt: TGTGCCAGCAGTTACCAGGGGTCCGGGGAGCTGTTTTTT
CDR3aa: CASSYQGSGELFF

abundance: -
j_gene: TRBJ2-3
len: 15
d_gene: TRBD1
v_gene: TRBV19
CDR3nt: TGTGCCAGTAGTACAGACAGGGTTCGAACAGATACGCAGTATTTT
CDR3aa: CASSTDRVRTDTQYF

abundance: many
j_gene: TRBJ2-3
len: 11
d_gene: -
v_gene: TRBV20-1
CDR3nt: TGCAGTGCCCGACTAGCAGATACGCAGTATTTT
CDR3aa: CSARLADTQYF

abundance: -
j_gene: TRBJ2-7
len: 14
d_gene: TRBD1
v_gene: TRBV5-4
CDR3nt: TGTGCCAGCAGCCGGGATGGACAGGCCTACGAGCAGTACTTC
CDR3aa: CASSRDGQAYEQYF

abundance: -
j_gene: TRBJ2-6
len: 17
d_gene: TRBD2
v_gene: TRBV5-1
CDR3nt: TGCGCCAGCAGCCTAACCGGGACTACCTCTGGGGCCAACGTCCTGACTTTC
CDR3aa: CASSLTGTTSGANVLTF

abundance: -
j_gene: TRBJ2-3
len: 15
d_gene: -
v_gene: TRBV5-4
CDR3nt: TGTGCCAGCAGCTTGGACAGGGGACTCACAGATACGCAGTATTTT
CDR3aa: CASSLDRGLTDTQYF

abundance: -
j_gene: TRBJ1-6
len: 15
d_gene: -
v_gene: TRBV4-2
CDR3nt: TGTGCCAGCAGCCAAGATCCCTCTGATAATTCACCCCTCCACTTT
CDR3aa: CASSQDPSDNSPLHF

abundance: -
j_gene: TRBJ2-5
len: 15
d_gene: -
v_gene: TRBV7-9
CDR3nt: TGTGCCAGCAGGCCACCCCCTAGATATGGAGAGACCCAGTACTTC
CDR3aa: CASRPPPRYGETQYF

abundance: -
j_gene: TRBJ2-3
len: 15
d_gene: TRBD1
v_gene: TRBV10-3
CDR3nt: TGTGCCGTAACACCGGGACAGGGCCTGGGCGATACGCAGTATTTT
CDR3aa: CAVTPGQGLGDTQYF

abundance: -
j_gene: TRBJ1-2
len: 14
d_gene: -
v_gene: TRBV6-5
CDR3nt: TGTGCCAGCAGTTTGACCACAGCTACTTCCGGCTACACCTTC
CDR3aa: CASSLTTATSGYTF

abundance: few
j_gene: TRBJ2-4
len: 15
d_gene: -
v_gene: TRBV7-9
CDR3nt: TGTGCCAGCAGCTCAACGCAACTAGCCAAAAACATTCAGTACTTC
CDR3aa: CASSSTQLAKNIQYF

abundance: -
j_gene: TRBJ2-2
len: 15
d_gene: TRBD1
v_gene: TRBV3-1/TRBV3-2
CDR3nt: TGTGCCAGCAGCGGGGACAGGTCGAACACCGGGGAGCTGTTTTTT
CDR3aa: CASSGDRSNTGELFF

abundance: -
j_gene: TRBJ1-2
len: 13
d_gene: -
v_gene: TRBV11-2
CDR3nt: TGTGCCAGCAGCTCGGGGGACGGGAGGGGCTACACCTTC
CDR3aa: CASSSGDGRGYTF

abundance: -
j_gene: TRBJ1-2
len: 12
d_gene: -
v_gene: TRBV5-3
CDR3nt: TGTGCCAGAAGCCCGGGGGGCTATGGCTACACCTTC
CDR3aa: CARSPGGYGYTF

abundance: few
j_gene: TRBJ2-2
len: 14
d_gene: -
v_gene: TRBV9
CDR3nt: TGTGCCAGCAGCGTAGGGGGAGTCACCGGGGAGCTGTTTTTT
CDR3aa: CASSVGGVTGELFF

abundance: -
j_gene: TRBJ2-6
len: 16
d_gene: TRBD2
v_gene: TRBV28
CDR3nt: TGTGCCAGCGAGGGACTAGCGGGAACCGGGGCCAACGTCCTGACTTTC
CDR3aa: CASEGLAGTGANVLTF

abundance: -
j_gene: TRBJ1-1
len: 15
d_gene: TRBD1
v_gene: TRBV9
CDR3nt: TGTGCCAGCAGCAGCCGAATTACAGGGGGGACTGAAGCTTTCTTT
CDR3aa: CASSSRITGGTEAFF

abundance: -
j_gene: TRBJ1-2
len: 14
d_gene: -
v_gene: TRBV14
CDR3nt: TGTGCCAGCAGCCGCCTTCGGGGGGCAGAGGGCTACACCTTC
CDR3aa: CASSRLRGAEGYTF

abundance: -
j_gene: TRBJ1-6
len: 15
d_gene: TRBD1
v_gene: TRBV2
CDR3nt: TGTGCCAGCAGGGTAGGGGGCTCCGGGGGTTCACCCCTCCACTTT
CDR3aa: CASRVGGSGGSPLHF

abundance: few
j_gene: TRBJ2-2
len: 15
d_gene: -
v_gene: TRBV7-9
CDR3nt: TGTGCCAGCAGCTTAGCGGGCGCCGCCACCGGGGAGCTGTTTTTT
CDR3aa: CASSLAGAATGELFF

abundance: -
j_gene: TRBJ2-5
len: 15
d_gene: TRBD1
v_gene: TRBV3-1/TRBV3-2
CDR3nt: TGTGCCAGCAGCCAACGGACAGGGGGACGGGAGACCCAGTACTTC
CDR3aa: CASSQRTGGRETQYF

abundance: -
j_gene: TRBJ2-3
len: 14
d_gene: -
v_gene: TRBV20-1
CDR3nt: TGCAGTGCTAGTGGGTGGCCCCGCACAGATACGCAGTATTTT
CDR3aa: CSASGWPRTDTQYF

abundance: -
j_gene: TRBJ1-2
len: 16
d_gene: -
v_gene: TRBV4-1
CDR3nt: TGCGCCAGCAGCCAAGAAGGCCGAGGACAGAACTATGGCTACACCTTC
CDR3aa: CASSQEGRGQNYGYTF

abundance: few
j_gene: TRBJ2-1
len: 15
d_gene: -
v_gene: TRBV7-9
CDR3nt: TGTGCCAGCAGACCACCCGGGACTCCACACAATGAGCAGTTCTTC
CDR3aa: CASRPPGTPHNEQFF

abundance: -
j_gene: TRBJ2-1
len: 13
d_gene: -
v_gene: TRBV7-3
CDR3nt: TGTGCCAGCAGCTACGACAGCTACAATGAGCAGTTCTTC
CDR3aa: CASSYDSYNEQFF

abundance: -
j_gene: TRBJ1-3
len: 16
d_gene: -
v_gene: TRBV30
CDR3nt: TGTGCCTGGAGTGTATTACAGGTCGGCTCTGGAAACACCATATATTTT
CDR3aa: CAWSVLQVGSGNTIYF

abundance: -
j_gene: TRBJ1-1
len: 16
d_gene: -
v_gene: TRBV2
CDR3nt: TGTGCCAGCAGTGAATTCCCTGGGAGTTTGAACACTGAAGCTTTCTTT
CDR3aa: CASSEFPGSLNTEAFF

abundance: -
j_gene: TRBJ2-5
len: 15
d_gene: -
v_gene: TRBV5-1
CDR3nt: TGCGCCAGCAGCTTTAGGGCACGAGGGGGAGAGACCCAGTACTTC
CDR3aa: CASSFRARGGETQYF

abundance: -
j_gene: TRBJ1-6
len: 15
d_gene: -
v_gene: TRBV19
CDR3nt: TGTGCCAGTAGCAACGCCATTCAGGGTAATTCACCCCTCCACTTT
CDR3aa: CASSNAIQGNSPLHF

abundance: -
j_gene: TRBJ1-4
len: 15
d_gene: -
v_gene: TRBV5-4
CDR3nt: TGTGCCAGCAGCTCCCGGACAGATACTAATGAAAAACTGTTTTTT
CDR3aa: CASSSRTDTNEKLFF

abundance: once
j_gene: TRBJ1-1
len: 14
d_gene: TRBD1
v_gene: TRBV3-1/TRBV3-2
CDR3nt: TGTGCCAGCAGCCATGGACAGGGTATCACTGAAGCTTTCTTT
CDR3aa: CASSHGQGITEAFF

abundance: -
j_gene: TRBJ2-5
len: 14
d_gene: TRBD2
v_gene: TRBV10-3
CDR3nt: TGTGCCATCAACGAGGCCCGGGGGGTAGAGACCCAGTACTTC
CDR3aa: CAINEARGVETQYF

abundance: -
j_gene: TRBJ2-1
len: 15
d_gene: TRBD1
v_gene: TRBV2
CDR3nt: TGTGCCAGCACTCGACAGGGAAGGACCTACAATGAGCAGTTCTTC
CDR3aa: CASTRQGRTYNEQFF

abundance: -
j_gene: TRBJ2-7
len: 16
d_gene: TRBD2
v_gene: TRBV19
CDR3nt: TGTGCCAGCCGGTTCCCTTTTAGCGGGAGCCTCTACGAGCAGTACTTC
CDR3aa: CASRFPFSGSLYEQYF

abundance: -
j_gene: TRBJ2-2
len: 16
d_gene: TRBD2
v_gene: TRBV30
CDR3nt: TGTGCCTGGAAGGGACTAGCGGGAGTAAGGACCGGGGAGCTGTTTTTT
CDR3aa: CAWKGLAGVRTGELFF

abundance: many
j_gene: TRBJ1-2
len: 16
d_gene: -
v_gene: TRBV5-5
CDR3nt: TGTGCCAGCAGCGAAGAAATGGCAGGGGACCTATATGGCTACACCTTC
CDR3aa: CASSEEMAGDLYGYTF

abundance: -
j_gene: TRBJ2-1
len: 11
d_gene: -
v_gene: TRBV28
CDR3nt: TGTGCCAGCAGTTTCCCGAATGAGCAGTTCTTC
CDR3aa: CASSFPNEQFF

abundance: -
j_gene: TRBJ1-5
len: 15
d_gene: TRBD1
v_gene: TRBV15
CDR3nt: TGTGCCACCAGCGACGACAGGGATAGCAATCAGCCCCAGCATTTT
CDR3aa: CATSDDRDSNQPQHF

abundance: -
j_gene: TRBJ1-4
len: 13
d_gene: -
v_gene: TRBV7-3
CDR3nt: TGTGCCAGCAGCTTAACTAGTGATGAAAAACTGTTTTTT
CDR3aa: CASSLTSDEKLFF

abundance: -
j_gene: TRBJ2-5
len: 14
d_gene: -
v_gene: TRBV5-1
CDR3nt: TGCGCCAGCAGCTTGGCGGGACTCGGAGAGACCCAGTACTTC
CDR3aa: CASSLAGLGETQYF

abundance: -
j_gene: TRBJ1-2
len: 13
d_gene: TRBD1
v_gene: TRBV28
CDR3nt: TGTGCCAGCAGAACTCAGGGGGCAGGTGGCTACACCTTC
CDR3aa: CASRTQGAGGYTF

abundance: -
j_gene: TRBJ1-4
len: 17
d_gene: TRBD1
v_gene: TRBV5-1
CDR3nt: TGCGCCAGCAGCTTGGAGGAAGACAGGGGCGGGAATGAAAAACTGTTTTTT
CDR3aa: CASSLEEDRGGNEKLFF

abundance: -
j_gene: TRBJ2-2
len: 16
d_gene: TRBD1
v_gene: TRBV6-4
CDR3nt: TGTGCCAGCAGTGACACGGGACAGGGGGCTACCGGGGAGCTGTTTTTT
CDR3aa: CASSDTGQGATGELFF

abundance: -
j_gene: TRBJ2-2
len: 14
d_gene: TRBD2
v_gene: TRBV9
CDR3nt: TGTGCCAGCAGCGAGGGACTATCCACCGGGGAGCTGTTTTTT
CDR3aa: CASSEGLSTGELFF

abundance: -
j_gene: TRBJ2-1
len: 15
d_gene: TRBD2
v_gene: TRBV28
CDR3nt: TGTGCCAGCAGATACGGACTAGCGGGAGTCAATGAGCAGTTCTTC
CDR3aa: CASRYGLAGVNEQFF

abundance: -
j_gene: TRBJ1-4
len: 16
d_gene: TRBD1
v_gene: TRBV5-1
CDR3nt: TGCGCCAGCAGCATGCCTCCGGGACAGGGGAATGAAAAACTGTTTTTT
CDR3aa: CASSMPPGQGNEKLFF